Listed here are 2 T cell receptor beta chains from one sample, sequenced in a study of cytomegalovirus exposure and HLA in healthy donors. 60 Vbeta and 13 Jbeta primers were used in PCR. The method was immunoSEQ multiplex PCR; TCRdb's version includes in-frame clones alone and lacks a portion of them. The data hold about 120,000 clones, with roughly a tenth observed a single time. Source material: PBMCs. These receptor sequences come from a woman younger than 30 in good health and CMV-seropositive.

The genes are TRBV28 and TRBJ1-5, with 8 bases matching TRBD1. Germline V CDR1 and CDR2: MDHEN, SYDVKM. J was trimmed by 7 bases and V by 2 bases; bases with no gene match: 4. This CDR3 has 14 residues. CDR3 DNA: TGTGCCAGCAGTTTAGCAGGGGGCAGCCAGCCCCAGCATTTT. This sequence encodes CASSLAGGSQPQHF.

V usage is TRBV30 and J usage is TRBJ2-3; 7 bases fit TRBD2. J gave up 4 bases and V 5 bases, and 3 bases lay outside the gene matches. This CDR3 contains 12 residues. Germline CDR1 GTSNPN, CDR2 SVGIG (reference sequence). The CDR3 reads CAWDGGSDTQYF. In DNA, the CDR3 is TGTGCCTGGGACGGGGGGTCAGATACGCAGTATTTT.